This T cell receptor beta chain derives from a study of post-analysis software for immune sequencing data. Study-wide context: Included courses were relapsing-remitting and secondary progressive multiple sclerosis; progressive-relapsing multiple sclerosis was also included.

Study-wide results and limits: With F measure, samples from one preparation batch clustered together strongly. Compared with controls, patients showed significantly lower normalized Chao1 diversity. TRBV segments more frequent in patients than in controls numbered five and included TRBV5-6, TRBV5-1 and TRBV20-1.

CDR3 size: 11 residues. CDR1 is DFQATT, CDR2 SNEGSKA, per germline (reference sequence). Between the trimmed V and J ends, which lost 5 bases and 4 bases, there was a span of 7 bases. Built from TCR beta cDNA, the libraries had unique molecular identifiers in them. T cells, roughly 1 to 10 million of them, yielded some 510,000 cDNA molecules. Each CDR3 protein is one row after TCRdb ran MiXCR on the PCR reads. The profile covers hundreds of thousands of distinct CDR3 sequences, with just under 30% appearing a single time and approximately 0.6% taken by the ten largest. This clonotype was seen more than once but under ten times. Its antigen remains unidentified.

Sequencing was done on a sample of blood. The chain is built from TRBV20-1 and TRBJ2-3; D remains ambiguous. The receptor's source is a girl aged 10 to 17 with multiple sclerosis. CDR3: CSAEVADTQYF. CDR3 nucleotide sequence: TGCAGTGCTGAAGTGGCAGATACGCAGTATTTT.